The 20 T cell receptor beta chains below were found in one sample sequenced in a study of blood T cell repertoires in COVID-19. Generated by immunoSEQ multiplex PCR, the TCRdb table keeps only in-frame clones and is missing some. This sample has 200,000 to 300,000 clones, with approximately 87% found just once. The sample was peripheral blood. These receptors were obtained from a woman between 50 and 59 years old with acute or convalescent COVID-19.

The genes are TRBV29-1 and TRBJ2-3; 11 nucleotides match TRBD2. Germline V gene lookup returns CDR1 SQVTM and CDR2 ANQGSEA. The CDR3 spans 15 residues. V gave up 5 bases and J gave up 3 bases; unmatched junction bases: 7. This CDR3 reads CSVRGGLAETDTQYF. In nucleotides, the CDR3 is TGCAGCGTTCGGGGGGGACTAGCGGAAACAGATACGCAGTATTTT.

This chain joins TRBV15 and TRBJ1-1; 7 bases are a match to TRBD1. Germline CDR1 LNHNV, CDR2 YYDKDF (reference sequence). V lost 6 bases, J lost 1 base, and 8 bases stayed unmatched. This CDR3 comprises 15 residues. The DNA of the CDR3 is TGTGCCACCAGGGAACCGGGACAGACGAACACTGAAGCTTTCTTT. Translation: CATREPGQTNTEAFF.

This clone was seen just once. The V gene is TRBV5-1, the J gene TRBJ1-4; the D gene is possibly TRBD1 (5 bases). V shed 1 base and J shed 5 bases, with 6 bases lying between them. The length of the CDR3 is 13 residues. Germline-derived CDR1 and CDR2 are SGHRS and YFSETQ. In DNA form, the CDR3 reads TGCGCCAGCAGCTTGACAGGAAATGAAAAACTGTTTTTT. Its protein product is CASSLTGNEKLFF.

In nucleotides, the CDR3 is TGTGCAAGTCGCTTAGGAAGGGGGGGACTAGCGAGACTCCACGGCGATGAGCAGTTCTTC. Translating it yields CASRLGRGGLARLHGDEQFF. The rearrangement links TRBV12-2 to TRBJ2-1; the listed D gene, TRBD2, was not tested against the DNA. TRBV12-2 is a pseudogene locus. The CDR3 is 20 amino acids.

The CDR3: CASSPQLNTEAFF. CDR3 nucleotide sequence: TGTGCCAGCAGCCCACAGTTGAACACTGAAGCTTTCTTT. This chain joins TRBV2 and TRBJ1-1; no clear D gene. Trimming took off 6 bases at V and 0 bases at J, with 8 bases between the two ends. The germline V gene encodes CDR1 SNHLY and CDR2 FYNNEI. The CDR3 has 13 residues.

The rearrangement joins TRBV7-2 to TRBJ2-3, with D possibly matching TRBD1 (8 bases). This CDR3 is 15 amino acids long. In germline, CDR1 is SGHTA, CDR2 FQGNSA. Trimming stripped 2 bases from V and 5 bases from J, with 14 bases between. CDR3 in amino acids: CASSLITGGGDTQYF. In DNA form, the CDR3 reads TGTGCCAGCAGCTTAATAACAGGGGGGGGAGATACGCAGTATTTT.

The CDR3 DNA reads as TGTGCCAGCAGTTACGGGGCGAGGGATACGCAGTATTTT. It encodes CASSYGARDTQYF. V usage is TRBV6-6 and J usage is TRBJ2-3; possible D gene TRBD1, 5 bases. Trimming cost V 2 bases and J 6 bases, with 9 bases left between them. This CDR3 region has 13 residues. Germline assignment: CDR1 MNHNY and CDR2 SVGAGI (reference sequence).

The V gene is TRBV6-5, the J gene TRBJ1-4; a possible D gene is TRBD1 (5 bases). The CDR3 runs 13 residues. V lost 5 bases to trimming and J lost 2 bases, with 6 bases between them. From germline, CDR1 is MNHEY and CDR2 SVGAGI. In nucleotides, the CDR3 is TGTGCCAGCAGTCAGGGTACTAATGAAAAACTGTTTTTT. This translates into CASSQGTNEKLFF.

The V and J genes are TRBV28 and TRBJ2-6, with D possibly matching TRBD1 (7 bases). V shed 3 bases and J shed 0 bases, with 18 bases lying between them. CDR1 is MDHEN and CDR2 is SYDVKM in the germline V gene. The CDR3 is made up of 19 amino acids. CDR3 protein: CASSFRRDRLYSGANVLTF. The CDR3 nucleotides are TGTGCCAGCAGTTTCAGGAGGGACAGACTTTACTCTGGGGCCAACGTCCTGACTTTC.

V and J are TRBV5-1 and TRBJ1-4; D perhaps matches TRBD1 (5 bases). The germline CDR1 and CDR2 sequences are SGHRS and YFSETQ. The V and J ends lost 1 base and 6 bases respectively, with 10 bases between them. This CDR3 contains 14 residues. CDR3 amino acids: CASSLTGSYEKLFF. The CDR3 nucleotides are TGCGCCAGCAGCTTGACAGGTTCATATGAAAAACTGTTTTTT. The entire variable domain, with the rest obtained from reference TRBV5-1 and TRBJ1-4, is as follows: KAGVTQTPRYLIKTRGQQVTLSCSPISGHRSVSWYQQTPGQGLQFLFEYFSETQRNKGNFPGRFSGRQFSNSRSEMNVSTLELGDSALYLCASSLTGSYEKLFFGSGTQLSVL.

The chain employs TRBV5-6 and TRBJ1-1, with a possible D match to TRBD1 (6 bases). Germline V CDR1 and CDR2: SGHDT, YYEEEE. The V gene lost 2 bases and the J gene lost 10 bases, with 12 bases spanning the gap. This CDR3 contains 12 residues. As DNA, the CDR3 is TGTGCCAGCAGCTTTACTACAGGGATAGCTTTCTTT. Amino acids: CASSFTTGIAFF.

The chain couples TRBV4-1 to TRBJ2-1; 15 positions agree with TRBD2. The CDR3 contains 18 residues. The V gene end was trimmed by 1 base and the J gene end by 5 bases; junction bases not matched to a gene: 6. Germline assignment: CDR1 MGHRA and CDR2 YSYEKL. The CDR3 loop reads CASSQVTRTSGRDNEQFF. CDR3 bases: TGCGCCAGCAGCCAAGTGACCCGGACTAGCGGGAGGGACAATGAGCAGTTCTTC.

The chain links TRBV7-3 to TRBJ2-1; the D is unclear. Germline V gene data show CDR1 as SGHTA and CDR2 as FQGTGA. The CDR3 has 15 residues. Trimming stripped 4 bases from V and 7 bases from J, with 17 bases between. CDR3 loop: CASSSTPSLGNEQFF. CDR3 DNA sequence: TGTGCCAGCAGCTCAACCCCTAGTCTTGGGAATGAGCAGTTCTTC.

The chain carries TRBV12-3 or TRBV12-4 and TRBJ1-2; D remains ambiguous. Deletions cut 7 bases from V and 0 bases from J, with 6 bases between. There are 12 residues in the CDR3. The CDR3, as DNA: TGTGCCAGCACACAAACTAACTATGGCTACACCTTC. Translation gives CASTQTNYGYTF.

This clone was observed a handful of times. The chain recombines TRBV27 with TRBJ1-2; no clear D. Trimming shortened V by 3 bases and J by 7 bases, and 12 bases separated the two germline ends. CDR1 and CDR2 (germline): MNHEY, SMNVEV (reference sequence). The CDR3 totals 13 residues. For the CDR3, the DNA is TGTGCCAGCAGTTTGGCCCCCCTTGGTGGCTACACCTTC. Its translation: CASSLAPLGGYTF.

V and J are TRBV7-3 and TRBJ1-1; D gene ambiguous. The V gene lost 4 bases and the J gene lost 1 base, with 10 bases spanning the gap. The CDR3 extends over 14 amino acids. Germline CDR1 and CDR2: SGHTA and FQGTGA. The CDR3 protein is CASSSMTGNTEAFF. CDR3 DNA: TGTGCCAGCAGCTCGATGACGGGGAACACTGAAGCTTTCTTT. Full variable domain (remainder filled in from reference TRBV7-3 and TRBJ1-1): GAGVSQTPSNKVTEKGKYVELRCDPISGHTALYWYRQSLGQGPEFLIYFQGTGAADDSGLPNDRFFAVRPEGSVSTLKIQRTERGDSAVYLCASSSMTGNTEAFFGQGTRLTVV.

In this sample, this clone turned up once. The rearrangement links TRBV11-2 to TRBJ2-1; 7 nucleotides agree with TRBD2. Trimming cost V 4 bases and J 0 bases; bases outside gene matches: 6. The CDR3 runs 16 residues. Germline lookup yields CDR1 SGHAT and CDR2 FQNNGV. The DNA for the CDR3 is TGTGCCAGCAGCTCACTAGCGACGAACTCCTACAATGAGCAGTTCTTC. It is translated as CASSSLATNSYNEQFF. The whole variable domain, remainder taken from reference TRBV11-2 and TRBJ2-1, is EAGVAQSPRYKIIEKRQSVAFWCNPISGHATLYWYQQILGQGPKLLIQFQNNGVVDDSQLPKDRFSAERLKGVDSTLKIQPAKLEDSAVYLCASSSLATNSYNEQFFGPGTRLTVL.

V gene TRBV5-1 combines with J gene TRBJ1-3; D remains ambiguous. Trimming left V 0 bases short and J 2 bases short, with 6 bases between. The length of the CDR3 is 14 residues. In germline, CDR1 is SGHRS, CDR2 YFSETQ. DNA of the CDR3: TGCGCCAGCAGCTTGGCTCCTGCTGGAAACACCATATATTTT. This encodes CASSLAPAGNTIYF.

J is TRBJ2-1 and V is TRBV3-1 (or the pseudogene TRBV3-2); D not resolved. Germline lookup yields CDR1 LGHDT and CDR2 YNNKEL (reference sequence). The CDR3 runs 13 residues. Trimming removed 3 bases at V and 9 bases at J, with 12 bases between. The CDR3 DNA is TGTGCCAGCAGCCAGCAGCGATTTGGTGAGCAGTTCTTC. Amino acid sequence: CASSQQRFGEQFF.

This clone was seen a few times. V gene TRBV7-9 combines with J gene TRBJ1-1; a possible D gene is TRBD1 (6 bases). Germline CDR1 SEHNR, CDR2 FQNEAQ (reference sequence). The V and J ends lost 5 bases and 1 base respectively, with 11 bases between them. The CDR3 covers 14 residues. Written as DNA, the CDR3 is TGTGCCAGCAGCGAACAGGGCTCGAACACTGAAGCTTTCTTT. Translation gives CASSEQGSNTEAFF. Combining the CDR3 with reference TRBV7-9 and TRBJ1-1 gives the whole variable domain DTGVSQNPRHKITKRGQNVTFRCDPISEHNRLYWYRQTLGQGPEFLTYFQNEAQLEKSRLLSDRFSAERPKGSFSTLEIQRTEQGDSAMYLCASSEQGSNTEAFFGQGTRLTVV.